This TCR beta chain was identified in a study of blood T cells in healthy people across ages. Study-wide results and caveats: Among T cells, TCR beta diversity per million cells dropped roughly linearly as age rose. Estimates of total diversity, which came from one million sequenced T cells, were considered to be underestimates. Changes in expanded clonotypes were possibly confounded, as the CMV status of donors was unknown.

Then a second PCR, running roughly 7 to 11 cycles, was carried out with a sample-barcoded 5' primer and a J-beta primer mix. A tag from a template-switch adaptor with 12 random nucleotides marked each cDNA molecule. Via MiXCR, TCRdb re-called the 5' RACE reads, giving one row per CDR3 protein. The data show about 1,400,000 distinct CDR3 sequences, roughly 45% seen once. In this sample, this clonotype turned up a few times. Its antigen is undetermined. The clonotype originates from a woman younger than 35 in good health. Sequenced sample: blood.

CDR3 sequence (DNA): TGTGCCAGCAGTGAATCAGGGAAGGGTGGCTACACCTTC. It codes for CASSESGKGGYTF. The chain has TRBV25-1 and TRBJ1-2; D perhaps matches TRBD1 (5 bases). The germline V gene has CDR1 MGHDK and CDR2 SYGVNS. Trimming took off 1 base at V and 7 bases at J, with 10 bases between the two ends. This CDR3 is 13 amino acids long.